Below, 3 T cell receptor beta chains from the same sample are listed, as sequenced in a study of post-analysis software for immune sequencing data (dated by TCRdb to the mid-2010s). The paper as a whole reports these results and caveats: Significantly higher frequencies in patients than in controls were found for about five TRBV segments, including TRBV5-6, TRBV5-1 and TRBV20-1.

The library was made by PCR. TCRdb shows the sequencer as Illumina HiSeq 2500. To reduce PCR and sequencing biases, unique molecular identifiers were built into the TCR beta cDNA libraries. In TCRdb, the public reads were trimmed at Q25 with fastp and aligned with MiXCR, with productive beta chains retained. Each entry is one CDR3 protein sequence, shown with its most common DNA and genes. The sample has roughly 650,000 distinct CDR3 sequences on record, 55% to 60% of them singletons. About 11% of the sample lies in the top ten. Antigens for these TCRs are unknown. Material: blood. The origin of the receptors is a girl aged 2 to 10 with multiple sclerosis.

This clonotype occurred a few times. The rearrangement uses TRBV10-1 and TRBJ2-7; the match to TRBD2 covers 7 bases. Trimming at V came to 1 base and at J to 3 bases, leaving 9 bases not matched to a gene. The CDR3 has 16 residues. Germline CDR1 is WNHNN and CDR2 is SYGVQD (reference sequence). As DNA, the CDR3 is TGCGCCAGCAGTGAGTATCGCGGGAGTAGTTACTACGAGCAGTACTTC. Protein sequence: CASSEYRGSSYYEQYF.

As to this clonotype: An end of the junction differs from the germline gene, which may be a read error. V is TRBV5-1 and J is TRBJ1-2; no reliable D call. Germline CDR1 SGHRS, CDR2 YFSETQ. This CDR3 has 13 amino acids. CDR3: CASSTETLNGYSF. The CDR3 region has the DNA TGCGCCAGCAGCACCGAGACTCTGAATGGCTACAGCTTC.

This clonotype came up a few times. The rearrangement uses TRBV5-1 and TRBJ2-3, with a possible D match to TRBD2 (5 bases). V lost 6 bases, J lost 8 bases, and 19 bases lay in between. The CDR3 loop spans 14 amino acids. Germline loops: CDR1 SGHRS, CDR2 YFSETQ. This CDR3 reads CASMATRNAGTQYF. The CDR3 DNA is TGCGCCAGCATGGCCACTAGAAACGCAGGTACGCAGTATTTT. The variable domain in full, completed from reference TRBV5-1 and TRBJ2-3, reads KAGVTQTPRYLIKTRGQQVTLSCSPISGHRSVSWYQQTPGQGLQFLFEYFSETQRNKGNFPGRFSGRQFSNSRSEMNVSTLELGDSALYLCASMATRNAGTQYFGPGTRLTVL.